The 3 T cell receptor beta chains below all came from one sample that was sequenced in a study of blood T cell repertoires in COVID-19. Generated by immunoSEQ multiplex PCR, the TCRdb table keeps only in-frame clones and is missing some. The sample holds 290,000 or so clones, roughly 85% seen once. Sequencing input: PBMCs or T cells enriched from blood (not recorded which). Receptors were obtained from a man aged 35 to 55 who had been exposed to COVID-19.

This rearrangement joins TRBV10-3 to TRBJ2-1, with TRBD2 matching over 11 bases. In germline, CDR1 is ENHRY, CDR2 SYGVKD. The CDR3 runs to 13 residues. Trimming removed 10 bases from V and 5 bases from J; junction bases left unmatched: 4. As DNA, the CDR3 is TGTGCCACCGGTAGCGGGAGGGACAATGAGCAGTTCTTC. It encodes CATGSGRDNEQFF.

This sequence joins TRBV7-9 and TRBJ1-1; D possibly corresponds to TRBD1 (6 bases). The CDR3 sequence is 12 residues long. The ends were cut back, 8 bases at V and 3 bases at J, with 10 bases in the middle. Germline V gene sequence: CDR1 SEHNR, CDR2 FQNEAQ (reference sequence). CDR3 coding DNA: TGTGCCAGCGGTCAGGGGTACACTGAAGCTTTCTTT. Translated: CASGQGYTEAFF.

The rearrangement joins TRBV6-5 to TRBJ2-7, with D unresolved. V lost 0 bases and J lost 4, with 10 bases in between. There are 14 residues in the CDR3. CDR1 and CDR2 (germline): MNHEY, SVGAGI. The CDR3 nucleotides read TGTGCCAGCAGTTACTCCCTGAGTTGGTACGAGCAGTACTTC. Translating it yields CASSYSLSWYEQYF.